Listed below are T cell receptor beta chains from one sample, sequenced in a study of blood T cells in healthy people across ages. MiXCR, applied by TCRdb to the 5' RACE reads, yields one record per CDR3 protein. Among hundreds of thousands of distinct CDR3 sequences, 48% were seen once, and the ten largest hold around 15%. The sample consisted of blood. The receptor source for this set is a young man in good health. Each CDR3 is given with its conserved first and last residue. A D gene is named only where the DNA matches it firmly. Clone size is stated in some rows and not others, as once, few, many or a class when expanded.

>TRBJ2-1|once|NA|TRBV18
CAGSPQENEQFF
TGTGCCGGCTCACCACAGGAGAATGAGCAGTTCTTC
>TRBJ2-3|NA|TRBD2|TRBV9
CASSMGLAGGPASTDTQYF
TGTGCCAGCAGCATGGGACTAGCGGGGGGCCCAGCCAGCACAGATACGCAGTATTTT
>TRBJ2-1|many|NA|TRBV10-3
CAISESSANSYNEQFF
TGTGCCATCAGTGAGTCGAGCGCCAACTCCTACAATGAGCAGTTCTTC
>TRBJ1-2|NA|NA|TRBV6-5
CASSDSGQYGYTF
TGTGCCAGCAGTGACTCGGGGCAGTATGGCTACACCTTC
>TRBJ2-7|NA|TRBD2|TRBV20-1
CSARDRTSGGPSYEQYF
TGCAGTGCTAGGGACCGGACTAGCGGGGGCCCTTCCTACGAGCAGTACTTC
>TRBJ1-2|NA|TRBD1|TRBV16
CASSQSGTGNSGYTF
TGTGCCAGCAGCCAATCGGGGACAGGGAATTCTGGCTACACCTTC
>TRBJ1-2|few|NA|TRBV3-1
CASSLQAGGGYTF
TGTGCCAGCAGCCTCCAGGCGGGGGGCGGCTACACCTTC
>TRBJ2-1|NA|NA|TRBV6-4
CASSRPIRSYNKQFF
TGTGCCAGCAGTCGGCCGATACGGTCCTACAATAAGCAGTTCTTC
>TRBJ2-7|NA|NA|TRBV19
CASSIRGQRGEQYF
TGTGCCAGTAGTATTAGAGGGCAGCGTGGCGAGCAGTACTTC
>TRBJ2-1|NA|TRBD2|TRBV20-1
CSASTSGGPEVNEQFF
TGCAGTGCGTCGACTAGCGGGGGCCCAGAGGTCAATGAGCAGTTCTTC
>TRBJ2-3|few|NA|TRBV7-2
CASSLPGKGNTQYF
TGTGCCAGCAGCTTACCAGGGAAAGGAAATACGCAGTATTTT
>TRBJ2-3|NA|NA|TRBV10-3
CAISKSSEGLTTETQYF
TGTGCCATCAGTAAGTCTTCAGAGGGTCTAACGACAGAGACGCAGTATTTT
>TRBJ2-1|NA|NA|TRBV11-3
CASSRVGGGTYNEQFF
TGTGCCAGCAGCCGCGTGGGGGGTGGCACCTACAATGAGCAGTTCTTC
>TRBJ2-1|NA|NA|TRBV27
CASSLSNYAVAYNEQFF
TGTGCCAGCAGTTTATCGAACTACGCGGTCGCCTACAATGAGCAGTTCTTC
>TRBJ2-2|once|TRBD2|TRBV3-1
CASSRSGGSGELFF
TGTGCCAGCAGCCGCAGCGGGGGATCCGGGGAGCTGTTTTTT
>TRBJ2-7|few|NA|TRBV28
CASSLAGSHEQYF
TGTGCCAGCAGTTTAGCAGGGTCCCACGAGCAGTACTTC
>TRBJ1-3|NA|NA|TRBV6-5
CASSDSHRTGNTIYF
TGTGCCAGCAGTGACTCACACCGGACTGGAAACACCATATATTTT
>TRBJ1-1|few|TRBD1|TRBV5-1
CASRPGQGPNTEAFF
TGCGCCAGCAGACCTGGACAGGGGCCGAACACTGAAGCTTTCTTT
>TRBJ2-1|NA|NA|TRBV7-2
CASSVPSEVLHNEQFF
TGTGCCAGCAGCGTGCCAAGCGAGGTTCTCCACAATGAGCAGTTCTTC
>TRBJ1-1|NA|NA|TRBV6-1
CASISQGVTEAFF
TGTGCCAGCATATCGCAGGGTGTCACTGAAGCTTTCTTT
>TRBJ1-1|NA|NA|TRBV9
CASSVDAENTEAFF
TGTGCCAGCAGCGTAGACGCAGAGAACACTGAAGCTTTCTTT
>TRBJ2-1|few|NA|TRBV6-5
CASSYYDSNNEQFF
TGTGCCAGCAGTTACTACGACTCTAACAATGAGCAGTTCTTC
>TRBJ1-2|NA|NA|TRBV6-2/TRBV6-3
CASRDSTTFYGYTF
TGTGCCAGCAGGGACAGCACGACCTTCTATGGCTACACCTTC
>TRBJ2-7|few|NA|TRBV6-1
CASQRRPRDEQYF
TGTGCCTCACAGCGGAGGCCACGGGACGAGCAGTACTTC
>TRBJ2-7|NA|TRBD2|TRBV6-4
CANSEGSGGVYEQYF
TGTGCCAACAGTGAGGGTAGCGGGGGAGTCTACGAGCAGTACTTC
>TRBJ2-5|few|NA|TRBV5-1
CASSFEGEQYF
TGCGCCAGCAGCTTCGAAGGAGAGCAGTACTTC
>TRBJ2-7|once|NA|TRBV28
CASTPPRADEQYF
TGTGCCAGCACCCCTCCCCGGGCCGACGAGCAGTACTTC
>TRBJ2-6|NA|NA|TRBV28
CASSNPGTGANVLTF
TGTGCCAGTAGCAATCCAGGGACAGGGGCCAACGTCCTGACTTTC
>TRBJ1-4|few|NA|TRBV9
CASSVDGGAEANEKLFF
TGTGCCAGCAGCGTAGACGGAGGGGCTGAGGCTAATGAAAAACTGTTTTTT
>TRBJ2-1|NA|TRBD2|TRBV20-1
CSATATSGGNEQFF
TGCAGTGCCACCGCGACTAGCGGGGGGAATGAGCAGTTCTTC
>TRBJ1-5|NA|NA|TRBV30
CAWSDGIQPQHF
TGTGCCTGGTCGGACGGGATCCAGCCCCAGCATTTT
>TRBJ2-1|few|NA|TRBV4-1
CASSQDLPLSSYNEQFF
TGCGCCAGCAGCCAAGATCTGCCACTAAGCTCCTACAATGAGCAGTTCTTC
>TRBJ2-7|NA|TRBD2|TRBV27
CASRGLAGSTNSYNEQYF
TGTGCCAGCAGAGGACTAGCGGGTTCCACCAACTCCTACAATGAGCAGTACTTC
>TRBJ2-1|few|TRBD2|TRBV6-5
CASSRGGLAGVDEQFF
TGTGCCAGCAGCCGAGGGGGGCTAGCGGGGGTGGATGAGCAGTTCTTC
>TRBJ2-4|few|TRBD1|TRBV30
CAWSSKGAAGGIQYF
TGTGCCTGGAGTTCGAAGGGGGCGGCCGGAGGCATTCAGTACTTC
>TRBJ2-3|NA|TRBD2|TRBV4-2
CASSQDVPAGASTDTQYF
TGTGCCAGCAGCCAAGATGTGCCAGCGGGGGCTAGCACAGATACGCAGTATTTT
>TRBJ2-7|NA|NA|TRBV12-3/TRBV12-4
CASSLPRATHEQYF
TGTGCCAGCAGTTTACCCAGGGCCACCCACGAGCAGTACTTC
>TRBJ2-6|NA|NA|TRBV7-2
CASPLVPGANVLTF
TGTGCCAGCCCCCTAGTCCCTGGGGCCAACGTCCTGACTTTC
>TRBJ2-3|few|NA|TRBV2
CASRWDSLVDTQYF
TGTGCCAGCAGATGGGACTCCCTCGTAGATACGCAGTATTTT
>TRBJ1-2|NA|NA|TRBV28
CASSLGSGVYGYTF
TGTGCCAGCAGTCTGGGCTCAGGGGTCTATGGCTACACCTTC
>TRBJ2-5|few|NA|TRBV11-2
CASSWRDETQYF
TGTGCCAGCAGCTGGAGGGACGAGACCCAGTACTTC
>TRBJ2-5|NA|NA|TRBV7-9
CASSLRIAGETQYF
TGTGCCAGCAGCTTAAGAATCGCGGGAGAGACCCAGTACTTC
>TRBJ1-1|few|TRBD1|TRBV5-1
CASSTGGLDTEAFF
TGCGCCAGCAGCACAGGGGGATTGGACACTGAAGCTTTCTTT
>TRBJ2-1|NA|NA|TRBV27
CASSLAGGLGEQFF
TGTGCCAGCAGTTTAGCGGGCGGATTGGGTGAGCAGTTCTTC
>TRBJ2-3|NA|NA|TRBV7-2
CASSFLVGYTDTQYF
TGTGCCAGCAGCTTCCTTGTCGGTTACACAGATACGCAGTATTTT
>TRBJ2-7|few|NA|TRBV6-6
CAIAQAEGHEQYF
TGTGCCATCGCGCAAGCGGAGGGCCACGAGCAGTACTTC
>TRBJ2-3|NA|NA|TRBV11-2
CASSLDLSRSTSTDTQYF
TGTGCCAGCAGCTTAGATCTCAGCCGGAGCACTAGCACAGATACGCAGTATTTT
>TRBJ1-1|NA|NA|TRBV7-6
CASSLESGPYTEAFF
TGTGCCAGCAGCTTAGAATCAGGGCCGTACACTGAAGCTTTCTTT
>TRBJ2-5|NA|NA|TRBV20-1
CSARDPRQETQYF
TGCAGTGCTAGAGACCCGAGACAAGAGACCCAGTACTTC
>TRBJ2-3|NA|TRBD1|TRBV20-1
CSARAGQGTPSTDTQYF
TGCAGTGCTAGAGCGGGACAGGGGACACCTTCCACAGATACGCAGTATTTT
>TRBJ2-3|few|NA|TRBV5-1
CASSPTGRTDTQYF
TGCGCCAGCAGCCCGACAGGTCGGACAGATACGCAGTATTTT
>TRBJ2-1|NA|TRBD2|TRBV7-8
CASSRGGSKNEQFF
TGTGCCAGCAGCCGGGGGGGGTCCAAGAATGAGCAGTTCTTC
>TRBJ1-2|NA|NA|TRBV28
CASRPLARHGGFYRGYTF
TGTGCCAGCAGGCCACTGGCGAGACATGGAGGGTTTTACCGCGGCTACACCTTC